The 3 T cell receptor beta chains listed next were all sequenced from one sample in a study of CD4 T cell repertoires in COVID-19. Produced via immunoSEQ multiplex PCR; TCRdb's table is partial and in-frame only. This table has approximately 75,000 clones, under 90% appearing once. Sequencing was performed on CD4+ T cells from peripheral blood, taken after recovery from COVID-19. These receptors all stem from a human donor who had COVID-19.

This chain uses TRBV12-3 or TRBV12-4 with TRBJ2-3, with D uncertain. V shed 6 bases and J shed 6 bases, with 10 bases lying between them. The CDR3 extends over 12 amino acids. The CDR3, as DNA: TGTGCCAGCAGACCGACAAGGGATACGCAGTATTTT. Translation: CASRPTRDTQYF.

J is TRBJ1-5 and V is TRBV28; TRBD1 matches at 9 bases. J was trimmed by 1 base and V by 5 bases; bases with no gene match: 12. CDR3 length equals 18 residues. Per the germline V gene, CDR1 is MDHEN and CDR2 is SYDVKM. CDR3 sequence (DNA): TGTGCCAGCAGTCAAACAGGGGGCATCTCCCAAAGCAATCAGCCCCAGCATTTT. Protein product: CASSQTGGISQSNQPQHF.

The chain employs TRBV10-3 and TRBJ1-5; 8 nucleotides agree with TRBD1. The length of the CDR3 is 14 residues. After removal of 6 bases from V and 0 bases from J, the junction contained 1 base not matched to a gene. Germline V gene sequence: CDR1 ENHRY, CDR2 SYGVKD. Here the CDR3 DNA reads TGTGCCATCAGCGGACAGGGTAGCAATCAGCCCCAGCATTTT. It yields the protein CAISGQGSNQPQHF.